The clone carrying this T cell receptor beta chain is a singleton in its sample. Its target is not known. This sample is drawn from a study of graft-versus-host responses after intestinal transplantation. Study conclusions and caveats: Investigators detected GvH clones in recipient marrow, with some emerging earlier in ileum or blood.

V dropped 2 bases and J dropped 5; count of bases not matched to a gene: 8. The germline V gene encodes CDR1 MGHRA and CDR2 YSYEKL. The CDR3 has 15 residues. Assay: immunoSEQ multiplex PCR; the TCRdb copy retains only in-frame clones and omits some. Of roughly 69,000 clones detected, around nine tenths appear once; the ten largest clones hold less than 2%. This sequence was found in a human donor who was the organ donor for an intestinal transplant. The chain uses TRBV4-1 and TRBJ1-2, with 7 bases aligning to TRBD1. The sample in question was unstimulated CD8+ T cells sorted from spleen or lymph node cells, obtained before transplant. The CDR3 loop is CASSQHDGTAYGYTF. Written as DNA, the CDR3 is TGCGCCAGCAGCCAACACGACGGGACAGCTTATGGCTACACCTTC.